These 7 T cell receptor beta chains share one sample of origin, sequenced in a study of technical replicates of blood from a few donors. Assay used: immunoSEQ multiplex PCR; TCRdb lists only in-frame clones, some missing. Here the sample spans about 66,000 clones, more than 75% being singletons. The sequenced sample was PBMCs. Every receptor here comes from a human donor in good health. Some clones in this sample may be carry-over from other donors' samples.

The chain joins TRBV29-1 to TRBJ2-7, with TRBD1 matching over 8 bases. The junction had 7 bases not matched to a gene; V was cut back by 0 bases and J by 0 bases. CDR1 is SQVTM, CDR2 ANQGSEA, per germline. The CDR3 runs to 16 residues. The CDR3 reads CSVEDLETGDSYEQYF. The CDR3 DNA reads TGCAGCGTTGAAGATCTGGAGACAGGGGACTCCTACGAGCAGTACTTC.

The chain employs TRBV11-3 and TRBJ2-3; possibly TRBD2 for D (5 bases). The CDR3 sequence is 13 residues long. Germline values: CDR1 SGHNT, CDR2 YENEEA. V lost 5 bases, J lost 6 bases, and 12 bases lay in between. CDR3 in amino acids: CASSPTVADTQYF. As DNA, the CDR3 is TGTGCCAGCAGCCCTACAGTAGCGGATACGCAGTATTTT. Combining the CDR3 with reference TRBV11-3 and TRBJ2-3 gives the whole variable domain EAGVVQSPRYKIIEKKQPVAFWCNPISGHNTLYWYLQNLGQGPELLIRYENEEAVDDSQLPKDRFSAERLKGVDSTLKIQPAELGDSAVYLCASSPTVADTQYFGPGTRLTVL.

The chain carries TRBV6-1 and TRBJ1-1; no reliable D call. Germline V gives CDR1 MNHNS, CDR2 SASEGT. Trimming cost V 7 bases and J 7 bases, with 16 bases left between them. The CDR3 has 13 amino acids. The CDR3 DNA follows: TGTGCCAGCACGGGGTTAAGGACTTTTGAAGCTTTCTTT. Protein: CASTGLRTFEAFF.

This chain connects TRBV19 to TRBJ1-1; 8 bases are a match to TRBD1. This CDR3 contains 14 residues. J was trimmed by 0 bases and V by 5 bases; bases with no gene match: 2. Looked up from germline, CDR1 is LNHDA and CDR2 is SQIVND (reference sequence). The CDR3 spells CASSWTGMNTEAFF. In nucleotides, the CDR3 is TGTGCCAGTAGTTGGACAGGGATGAACACTGAAGCTTTCTTT.

CDR3 sequence reads: CASSFGLEETQYF. As DNA, the CDR3 is TGTGCCAGCAGTTTCGGACTAGAAGAGACCCAGTACTTC. The chain links TRBV27 to TRBJ2-5, with 7 bases lining up with TRBD2. V was clipped by 3 bases and J by 3 bases; unmatched bases: 1. The CDR3 spans 13 residues. Germline V gene data show CDR1 as MNHEY and CDR2 as SMNVEV (reference sequence).

This clone was recorded once. The gene calls are TRBV29-1 and TRBJ2-3; D is undetermined. Germline assignment: CDR1 SQVTM and CDR2 ANQGSEA. The length of the CDR3 is 12 residues. V lost 4 bases to trimming and J lost 1 base, with 6 bases between them. The CDR3 bases are TGCAGCGTTGGGCCCGGCACAGATACGCAGTATTTT. This encodes CSVGPGTDTQYF.

This chain uses TRBV7-8 with TRBJ2-7, with 14 bases fitting TRBD2. The germline CDR1 and CDR2 sequences are SGHVS and FQNEAQ. The CDR3 loop spans 15 amino acids. V lost 5 bases to trimming and J lost 4 bases; unmatched junction nucleotides: 4. For the CDR3, the DNA is TGTGCCAGCAGCACCCGGACTAGCGGGGGGTACGAGCAGTACTTC. It is translated as CASSTRTSGGYEQYF.